These 10 T cell receptor beta chains came from one sample sequenced in a study of T cell changes during pregnancy in multiple sclerosis (dated by TCRdb to 2018 to 2020). The method was the immunoSEQ multiplex PCR assay. The table was pulled from immuneACCESS by TCRdb, which kept in-frame rearrangements only. Such tables lose some clones; where checked, under half of the loss comes from unresolved V genes, and the rest has no known cause. The sample table shows about 75,000 clones, and approximately 95% are seen once. Approximately 0.15% of the sample goes to the ten largest clones. The sequences come from CD4+ T cells from peripheral blood mononuclear cells, collected after pregnancy. Every receptor here comes from a female donor with multiple sclerosis, enrolled in a pregnancy study.

The genes are TRBV29-1 and TRBJ2-1; D is ambiguous. The germline CDR1 and CDR2 sequences are SQVTM and ANQGSEA. V lost 7 bases and J lost 6, with 10 bases in between. The CDR3 covers 11 residues. DNA of the CDR3: TGCAGCGCCGCTCTATCCAATGAGCAGTTCTTC. This gives the protein CSAALSNEQFF.

The CDR3 nucleotides are TGTGCCAGCAGTTTGCTAGGACTCAATGAGCAGTTCTTC. This encodes CASSLLGLNEQFF. The chain links TRBV28 to TRBJ2-1; a possible D gene is TRBD2 (5 bases). Looked up from germline, CDR1 is MDHEN and CDR2 is SYDVKM. The CDR3 extends over 13 amino acids. V was trimmed by 3 bases and J by 6 bases, leaving 9 bases between them. Full variable domain (outside the CDR3, taken from reference TRBV28 and TRBJ2-1): DVKVTQSSRYLVKRTGEKVFLECVQDMDHENMFWYRQDPGLGLRLIYFSYDVKMKEKGDIPEGYSVSREKKERFSLILESASTNQTSMYLCASSLLGLNEQFFGPGTRLTVL.

The genes are TRBV7-8 and TRBJ1-3; the D is unclear. Trimming stripped 5 bases from V and 0 bases from J, with 20 bases between. The CDR3 totals 18 residues. The germline V gene has CDR1 SGHVS and CDR2 FQNEAQ. The DNA for the CDR3 is TGTGCCAGCAGCCTGCCTCCCGCTGAACTTGTCTCTGGAAACACCATATATTTT. Its translation: CASSLPPAELVSGNTIYF.

V gene TRBV19 combines with J gene TRBJ2-2; 7 bases agree with TRBD2. Looked up from germline, CDR1 is LNHDA and CDR2 is SQIVND (reference sequence). The CDR3 is 15 residues long. The trim removed 7 bases at V and 1 base at J, leaving 6 bases unmatched. The CDR3 coding sequence is TGTGCCAGTACCCGGCGGGGGAAGAACACCGGGGAGCTGTTTTTT. This translates into CASTRRGKNTGELFF.

The V call is TRBV20-1, the J call TRBJ1-3; no reliable D call. The CDR3 is 11 amino acids. Trimming removed 3 bases at V and 4 bases at J, with 4 bases between. Germline CDR1 DFQATT, CDR2 SNEGSKA (reference sequence). This CDR3 reads CSASLGNTIYF. CDR3 DNA: TGCAGTGCTAGTCTAGGAAACACCATATATTTT.

V and J are TRBV29-1 and TRBJ2-3, with D uncertain. Germline V gene sequence: CDR1 SQVTM, CDR2 ANQGSEA. The ends were cut back, 8 bases at V and 0 bases at J, with 9 bases in the middle. CDR3 size: 12 residues. CDR3 in DNA: TGCAGCACAACCGCTAGCACAGATACGCAGTATTTT. It codes for CSTTASTDTQYF.

J is TRBJ1-3 and V is TRBV5-1, with TRBD1 identical over 7 bases. V shed 3 bases and J 0 bases; nucleotides not matched to a gene: 6. The CDR3 totals 16 residues. Germline V lookup: CDR1 SGHRS, CDR2 YFSETQ. This CDR3 is CASSSGQGGSGNTIYF. CDR3 sequence (DNA): TGCGCCAGCAGCTCGGGGCAGGGGGGCTCTGGAAACACCATATATTTT.

The rearrangement uses TRBV5-1 and TRBJ1-4; the match to TRBD1 covers 7 bases. After removal of 2 bases from V and 3 bases from J, the junction contained 13 bases not matched to a gene. CDR3 length: 18 residues. The germline CDR1 and CDR2 sequences are SGHRS and YFSETQ. Here the CDR3 reads CASSLVRLTGTPNEKLFF. CDR3 DNA: TGCGCCAGCAGCTTAGTCCGTCTGACAGGGACACCTAATGAAAAACTGTTTTTT.

This clone was observed a few times. The chain couples TRBV2 to TRBJ1-1, with D maybe TRBD1 (6 bases). V lost 1 base, J lost 1 base, and 10 bases lay in between. This CDR3 spans 15 amino acids. Germline values: CDR1 SNHLY, CDR2 FYNNEI. This CDR3 reads CASSEVVGGNTEAFF. CDR3 DNA sequence: TGTGCCAGCAGTGAAGTGGTAGGGGGGAACACTGAAGCTTTCTTT.

DNA for the CDR3: TGTGCCAGCAGTCGCGGGGGTATCCCGGGACAGCAGTACTTC. As protein: CASSRGGIPGQQYF. The chain combines TRBV6-1 with TRBJ2-7, with 7 bases fitting TRBD2. This CDR3 contains 14 residues. CDR1 is MNHNS, CDR2 SASEGT, per germline. J gave up 8 bases and V 5 bases, and 12 bases lay outside the gene matches.